The present TCR beta chain was sequenced within a study of vaccination and CD4 T cells after COVID-19. Study as a whole: The convalescent group had six males, four females, seven Caucasians, two Asians, one multiracial. Convalescent patients gave post-COVID blood a median about 100 days post-diagnosis, range 35 to 161.

This clonotype was seen a handful of times. V gave up 0 bases and J gave up 5 bases, with 16 bases separating them. Germline CDR1 is DFQATT and CDR2 is SNEGSKA (reference sequence). This CDR3 is 15 amino acids long. TCRdb reanalysed the PCR reads using MiXCR and keeps one entry per CDR3 protein. The top ten hold 1% to 1.4% of the sample, which has 21,000 or so distinct CDR3 sequences, roughly 61% seen once. The source material was CD4+ T cells from blood, sampled before SARS-CoV-2 vaccination. The receptor's source is a human donor who had recovered from COVID-19. V is TRBV20-1 and J is TRBJ1-1; the D gene is possibly TRBD1 (5 bases). CDR3 protein: CSARDLRNRRTEAFF. In DNA form, the CDR3 reads TGCAGTGCTAGAGATCTTCGAAACAGGAGAACTGAAGCTTTCTTT.